Below are 11 T cell receptor beta chains sequenced from a single sample in a study of control samples from healthy donors and cancer patients. Produced via immunoSEQ multiplex PCR; TCRdb's table is partial and in-frame only. The table has about 100,000 clones, less than 90% seen once; the top ten hold 18%. Sequenced material: blood. These receptors were obtained from a woman in her fifties or sixties in good health.

CDR3 loop: CASSYPLNSPLHF. In DNA, the CDR3 is TGTGCCAGCAGTTACCCTCTTAATTCACCCCTCCACTTT. The V call is TRBV28, the J call TRBJ1-6; D remains unclear. The CDR3 covers 13 residues. The V and J ends lost 4 bases and 6 bases respectively, with 7 bases between them. From germline, CDR1 is MDHEN and CDR2 SYDVKM.

The chain carries TRBV19 and TRBJ1-1; no clear D gene. Germline CDR1 reads LNHDA; CDR2 reads SQIVND (reference sequence). This CDR3 is built from 13 residues. Trimming took 6 bases from V and 0 from J, leaving 8 bases between them. The CDR3 nucleotides read TGTGCCAGTAGAAGTTTATTGAACACTGAAGCTTTCTTT. Protein sequence: CASRSLLNTEAFF.

J is TRBJ1-2 and V is TRBV5-6, with unresolved D. The CDR3 runs to 14 residues. The V gene lost 0 bases and the J gene lost 7 bases, with 13 bases spanning the gap. Germline-derived CDR1 and CDR2 are SGHDT and YYEEEE. The CDR3 here is CASSLGGFSAGYTF. For the CDR3, the DNA is TGTGCCAGCAGCTTGGGAGGGTTCAGCGCTGGCTACACCTTC.

The chain couples TRBV27 to TRBJ1-6; tentative D call: TRBD1 (5 bases). V dropped 10 bases and J dropped 1 base, with 14 bases sitting between them. Germline CDR1 reads MNHEY; CDR2 reads SMNVEV (reference sequence). CDR3 size: 15 residues. CDR3 nucleotide sequence: TGTGCCACAGGCCTCAGGGAATCCTATAATTCACCCCTCCACTTT. It yields the protein CATGLRESYNSPLHF.

CDR3 sequence (DNA): TGTGCCAGTCAACCGGGCCCGAGCTCCTACAATGAGCAGTTCTTC. Translation gives CASQPGPSSYNEQFF. The chain combines TRBV19 with TRBJ2-1; no clear D gene. There are 15 residues in the CDR3. V lost 8 bases to trimming and J lost 0 bases, with 14 bases between them. Germline V gene lookup returns CDR1 LNHDA and CDR2 SQIVND (reference sequence).

This chain uses TRBV14 with TRBJ2-1; 12 bases map to TRBD2. The CDR3 sequence is 18 residues long. CDR1 and CDR2 (germline): SGHDN, FVKESK. The V and J ends lost 1 base and 9 bases, in that order; junction bases with no gene match: 13. This CDR3 reads CASSQVVSTSGSRTEQFF. The DNA of the CDR3 is TGTGCCAGCAGCCAAGTTGTTTCGACTAGCGGGAGTAGAACTGAGCAGTTCTTC.

CDR3 protein: CASSPGTYGGGYTF. CDR3 coding DNA: TGTGCCAGCAGCCCGGGGACATACGGCGGTGGCTACACCTTC. J is TRBJ1-2 and V is TRBV5-6; D may be TRBD1 (6 bases). The CDR3 runs 14 residues. Trimming left V 4 bases short and J 7 bases short, with 17 bases between. Germline CDR1 and CDR2: SGHDT and YYEEEE.

This rearrangement joins TRBV6-6 to TRBJ1-4; perhaps TRBD1 as D (5 bases). CDR1 is MNHNY, CDR2 SVGAGI, per germline (reference sequence). CDR3 length: 15 amino acids. The germline V and J ends were trimmed by 2 bases and 1 base, with 8 bases remaining between them. CDR3 nucleotide sequence: TGTGCCAGCAGTTACGGGGGGGGAACTAATGAAAAACTGTTTTTT. Its translation is CASSYGGGTNEKLFF.

The chain is built from TRBV5-1 and TRBJ1-1; D remains ambiguous. The length of the CDR3 is 14 residues. Germline CDR1 SGHRS, CDR2 YFSETQ. The V and J ends lost 6 bases and 0 bases respectively, with 12 bases between them. The CDR3 DNA is TGCGCCAGCAAAATGGAGGACTTGAACACTGAAGCTTTCTTT. The encoded protein is CASKMEDLNTEAFF.

This chain joins TRBV29-1 and TRBJ1-5; 8 nucleotides match TRBD1. The CDR3 totals 14 residues. V lost 6 bases, J lost 6 bases, and 10 bases stayed unmatched. In germline, CDR1 is SQVTM, CDR2 ANQGSEA. CDR3 bases: TGCAGCGTGGGAGACAGGGGTATCGGTCAGCCCCAGCATTTT. Its translation is CSVGDRGIGQPQHF.

The chain uses TRBV11-1 and TRBJ2-3; TRBD2 aligns across 10 bases. There are 16 residues in the CDR3. Per germline, CDR1 SGHAT and CDR2 FQDESV (reference sequence). After removal of 2 bases from V and 6 bases from J, the junction contained 8 bases not matched to a gene. In DNA form, the CDR3 reads TGTGCCAGCAGCTTAAATGAAGCGGGGGGGCGCGATACGCAGTATTTT. Translation gives CASSLNEAGGRDTQYF.